Below are 18 T cell receptor beta chains sequenced from a single sample in a study of cytomegalovirus exposure and HLA in healthy donors. Generated by immunoSEQ multiplex PCR, the TCRdb table keeps only in-frame clones and is missing some. The sample includes about 68,000 clones, approximately 96% of them seen just once. The sequenced material came from PBMCs. The receptors were sampled from a man aged 18 to 29 in good health and CMV-seronegative.

The CDR3 DNA reads as TGTGCCAGCAGTCCTGGACAGGGAGGGTGGGACACTGAAGCTTTCTTT. The encoded protein is CASSPGQGGWDTEAFF. This chain uses TRBV28 with TRBJ1-1; 8 nucleotides align to TRBD1. CDR1 MDHEN and CDR2 SYDVKM come from the germline V gene. The V and J ends lost 5 bases and 3 bases, in that order; junction bases with no gene match: 11. The CDR3 length is 16 residues.

The chain couples TRBV29-1 to TRBJ2-7, with TRBD2 identical over 13 bases. V lost 7 bases and J lost 7; bases outside the gene matches: 10. CDR3 length: 14 amino acids. Germline loops: CDR1 SQVTM, CDR2 ANQGSEA. The CDR3 DNA is TGCAGCGCTGGACTAGCGGGAGCGGTCGGGGAGCAGTACTTC. Its protein is CSAGLAGAVGEQYF.

The V call is TRBV18, the J call TRBJ2-7; 9 bases line up with TRBD1. Germline V gene lookup returns CDR1 KGHSH and CDR2 LQKENI. The CDR3 loop spans 13 amino acids. V was clipped by 3 bases and J by 6 bases; unmatched bases: 3. CDR3 sequence reads: CASSPGQGLEQYF. The CDR3 DNA sequence: TGTGCCAGCTCACCGGGACAGGGACTCGAGCAGTACTTC.

The chain employs TRBV27 and TRBJ1-4; D unresolved. V was clipped by 2 bases and J by 10 bases, with 11 bases between them. CDR1 MNHEY and CDR2 SMNVEV come from the germline V gene (reference sequence). The CDR3 has 13 amino acids. The CDR3 here is CASSLRRDAKLFF. The CDR3 DNA sequence: TGTGCCAGCAGTTTACGGAGAGACGCAAAACTGTTTTTT.

V gene TRBV20-1 combines with J gene TRBJ1-1; D is perhaps TRBD1 (5 bases). Trimming removed 6 bases from V and 4 bases from J, with 9 bases in between. The CDR3 is 11 residues long. From germline, CDR1 is DFQATT and CDR2 SNEGSKA (reference sequence). The CDR3 here is CSAIQVTEAFF. The CDR3 DNA reads TGCAGTGCGATACAGGTCACTGAAGCTTTCTTT.

In its sample, this clone was seen once. The genes are TRBV5-5 and TRBJ1-2, with 10 bases lining up with TRBD1. The CDR3 consists of 15 residues. Trimming cost V 3 bases and J 4 bases; bases outside gene matches: 6. CDR1 is SGHKS, CDR2 YYEKEE, per germline (reference sequence). CDR3 bases: TGTGCCAGCAGCTATCGACAGGGGGCCGGCTATGGCTACACCTTC. This codes for CASSYRQGAGYGYTF.

This rearrangement joins TRBV6-4 to TRBJ2-2; 9 bases line up with TRBD1. Germline loops: CDR1 MRHNA, CDR2 SNTAGT. The CDR3 sequence is 19 residues long. Trimming at V came to 0 bases and at J to 2 bases, leaving 10 bases not matched to a gene. The CDR3 spells CASSDSSHLGQGNTGELFF. The CDR3 DNA is TGTGCCAGCAGTGACTCGAGTCATTTGGGACAGGGTAACACCGGGGAGCTGTTTTTT.

V gene TRBV18 combines with J gene TRBJ1-1; D call uncertain. This CDR3 spans 14 amino acids. Germline loops: CDR1 KGHSH, CDR2 LQKENI. The V end was cut by 0 bases, the J end by 3 bases, with 8 bases between. CDR3 residues: CASSPPRRDTEAFF. In DNA, the CDR3 is TGTGCCAGCTCACCACCTAGGAGGGACACTGAAGCTTTCTTT.

V gene TRBV14 combines with J gene TRBJ1-1; TRBD1 matches 7 bases. V shed 2 bases, J shed 0 bases, and the junction held 3 bases outside the gene matches. The CDR3 is made up of 15 amino acids. CDR1 is SGHDN and CDR2 is FVKESK in the germline V gene. In DNA form, the CDR3 reads TGTGCCAGCAGCCAAACGGGACAGATGAACACTGAAGCTTTCTTT. As protein: CASSQTGQMNTEAFF.

V usage is TRBV7-9 and J usage is TRBJ1-1; maybe TRBD1 (5 bases). V lost 4 bases, J lost 3 bases, and 12 bases lay in between. CDR3 size: 14 residues. Germline V lookup: CDR1 SEHNR, CDR2 FQNEAQ (reference sequence). The CDR3 reads CASSSLDTDTEAFF. For the CDR3, the DNA is TGTGCCAGCAGCTCGCTGGACACGGACACTGAAGCTTTCTTT.

The chain combines TRBV7-8 with TRBJ1-1; a possible D gene is TRBD1 (6 bases). V shed 3 bases and J shed 4 bases, with 9 bases lying between them. The CDR3 consists of 13 residues. From germline, CDR1 is SGHVS and CDR2 FQNEAQ. The CDR3 nucleotides read TGTGCCAGCAGCTTGCAGGGGTTCACTGAAGCTTTCTTT. Translating it yields CASSLQGFTEAFF. Together with reference TRBV7-8 and TRBJ1-1, the CDR3 gives the full variable domain: GAGVSQSPRYKVAKRGQDVALRCDPISGHVSLFWYQQALGQGPEFLTYFQNEAQLDKSGLPSDRFFAERPEGSVSTLKIQRTQQEDSAVYLCASSLQGFTEAFFGQGTRLTVV.

The chain uses TRBV5-6 and TRBJ1-6; maybe TRBD1 (6 bases). Trimming stripped 3 bases from V and 9 bases from J, with 13 bases between. Germline V gene data show CDR1 as SGHDT and CDR2 as YYEEEE. This CDR3 has 14 residues. CDR3 bases: TGTGCCAGCAGCTCGATACAGGGAAGTTCACCCCTCCACTTT. The encoded protein is CASSSIQGSSPLHF.

The CDR3 loop is CASSSDRGLYEQYF. CDR3 in DNA: TGTGCCAGCAGTTCAGACAGGGGGCTGTACGAGCAGTACTTC. V gene TRBV28 combines with J gene TRBJ2-7, with 10 bases that match TRBD1. The CDR3 totals 14 residues. From germline, CDR1 is MDHEN and CDR2 SYDVKM. The junction had 4 bases not matched to a gene; V was cut back by 4 bases and J by 4 bases.

This clone was seen a single time. The chain joins TRBV4-1 to TRBJ2-1; D gene uncertain. V lost 1 base and J lost 4, with 8 bases in between. This CDR3 is built from 14 residues. CDR1 and CDR2 (germline): MGHRA, YSYEKL. The CDR3 reads CASSQVARYNEQFF. CDR3 coding DNA: TGCGCCAGCAGCCAAGTTGCCAGATACAATGAGCAGTTCTTC.

The chain joins TRBV29-1 to TRBJ1-5, with a tentative D call TRBD1 (5 bases). Trimming removed 7 bases at V and 2 bases at J, with 9 bases between. Germline values: CDR1 SQVTM, CDR2 ANQGSEA. This CDR3 has 12 residues. In DNA form, the CDR3 reads TGCAGCGCCGGGGGGGGCAATCAGCCCCAGCATTTT. Its protein is CSAGGGNQPQHF. The full variable domain, rest sourced from reference TRBV29-1 and TRBJ1-5, is SAVISQKPSRDICQRGTSLTIQCQVDSQVTMMFWYRQQPGQSLTLIATANQGSEATYESGFVIDKFPISRPNLTFSTLTVSNMSPEDSSIYLCSAGGGNQPQHFGDGTRLSIL.

This clone was observed once. This chain links TRBV19 with TRBJ2-7; 7 nucleotides match TRBD1. With 5 bases clipped from V and 2 bases from J, the junction kept 9 bases outside the gene matches. The CDR3 covers 15 residues. CDR1 is LNHDA and CDR2 is SQIVND in the germline V gene (reference sequence). The CDR3 is CASSPTSGTAYEQYF. Written as DNA, the CDR3 is TGTGCCAGTAGTCCGACGTCCGGGACAGCCTACGAGCAGTACTTC.

The chain combines TRBV10-3 with TRBJ1-4; 8 bases are shared with TRBD1. The CDR3 has 15 amino acids. CDR1 and CDR2 (germline): ENHRY, SYGVKD. The V and J ends lost 3 bases and 5 bases, in that order; junction bases with no gene match: 5. CDR3 sequence (DNA): TGTGCCATCAGTGATCGACAGGGGCAAAATGAAAAACTGTTTTTT. Amino acids: CAISDRQGQNEKLFF.

The genes are TRBV5-5 and TRBJ1-1, with TRBD1 matching over 10 bases. V dropped 0 bases and J dropped 0; count of bases not matched to a gene: 5. The CDR3 loop spans 17 amino acids. Germline values: CDR1 SGHKS, CDR2 YYEKEE (reference sequence). The CDR3 region is CASSLAEDRGMNTEAFF. CDR3 sequence (DNA): TGTGCCAGCAGCTTGGCAGAGGACAGGGGGATGAACACTGAAGCTTTCTTT.